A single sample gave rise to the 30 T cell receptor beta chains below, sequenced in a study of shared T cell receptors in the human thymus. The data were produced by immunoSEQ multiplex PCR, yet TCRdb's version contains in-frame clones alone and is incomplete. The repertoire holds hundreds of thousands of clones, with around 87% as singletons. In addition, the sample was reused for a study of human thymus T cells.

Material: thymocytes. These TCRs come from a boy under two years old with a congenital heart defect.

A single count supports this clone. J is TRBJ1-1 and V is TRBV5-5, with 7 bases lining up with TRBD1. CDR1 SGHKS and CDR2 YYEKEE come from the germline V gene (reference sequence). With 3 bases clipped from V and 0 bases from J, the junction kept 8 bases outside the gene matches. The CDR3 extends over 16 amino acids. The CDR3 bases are TGTGCCAGCAGCTCAGGACAGGACGCCATGAACACTGAAGCTTTCTTT. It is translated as CASSSGQDAMNTEAFF.

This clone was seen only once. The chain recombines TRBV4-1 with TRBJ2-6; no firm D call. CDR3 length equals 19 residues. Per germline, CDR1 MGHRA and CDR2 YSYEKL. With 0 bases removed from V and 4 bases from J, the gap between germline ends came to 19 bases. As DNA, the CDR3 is TGCGCCAGCAGCCAAGATCCTGGGCAGTCAATTATAGGGGCCAACGTCCTGACTTTC. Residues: CASSQDPGQSIIGANVLTF.

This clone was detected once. The CDR3, as DNA: TGCGCCAGCAGCGACGGAGTTGAATATGGCTACACCTTC. Protein sequence: CASSDGVEYGYTF. V gene TRBV5-1 combines with J gene TRBJ1-2, with no clear D. This CDR3 contains 13 residues. Germline loops: CDR1 SGHRS, CDR2 YFSETQ. V was pared by 4 bases and J by 5 bases, with 12 bases between.

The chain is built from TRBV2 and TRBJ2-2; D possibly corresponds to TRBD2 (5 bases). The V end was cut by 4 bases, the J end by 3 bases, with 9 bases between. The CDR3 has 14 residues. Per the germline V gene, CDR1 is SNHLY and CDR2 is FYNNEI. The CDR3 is CASSVEGYTGELFF. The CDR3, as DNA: TGTGCCAGCAGTGTTGAGGGTTACACCGGGGAGCTGTTTTTT.

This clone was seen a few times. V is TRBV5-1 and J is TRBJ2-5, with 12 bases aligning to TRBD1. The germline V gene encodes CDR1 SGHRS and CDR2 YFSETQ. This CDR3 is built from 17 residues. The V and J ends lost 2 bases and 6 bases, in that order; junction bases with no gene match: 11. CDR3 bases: TGCGCCAGCAGCTTTGGTGCCCGGGACAGGGGGCTGAAGACCCAGTACTTC. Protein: CASSFGARDRGLKTQYF. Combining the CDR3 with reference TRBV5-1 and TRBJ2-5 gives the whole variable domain KAGVTQTPRYLIKTRGQQVTLSCSPISGHRSVSWYQQTPGQGLQFLFEYFSETQRNKGNFPGRFSGRQFSNSRSEMNVSTLELGDSALYLCASSFGARDRGLKTQYFGPGTRLLVL.

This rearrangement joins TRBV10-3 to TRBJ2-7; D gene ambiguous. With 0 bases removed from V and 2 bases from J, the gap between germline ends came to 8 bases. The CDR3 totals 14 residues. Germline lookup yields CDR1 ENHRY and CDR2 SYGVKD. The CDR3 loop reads CAISESSLTYEQYF. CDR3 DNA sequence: TGTGCCATCAGTGAGTCTTCGCTAACCTACGAGCAGTACTTC.

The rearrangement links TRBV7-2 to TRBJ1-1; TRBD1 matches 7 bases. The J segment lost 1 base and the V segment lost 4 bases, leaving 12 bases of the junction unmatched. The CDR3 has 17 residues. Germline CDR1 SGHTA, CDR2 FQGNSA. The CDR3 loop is CASSSKPRGDGNTEAFF. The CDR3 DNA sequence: TGTGCCAGCAGCTCCAAACCCAGGGGGGATGGGAACACTGAAGCTTTCTTT.

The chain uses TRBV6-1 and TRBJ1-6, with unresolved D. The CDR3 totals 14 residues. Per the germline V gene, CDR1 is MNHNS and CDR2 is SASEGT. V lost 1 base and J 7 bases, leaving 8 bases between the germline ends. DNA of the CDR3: TGTGCCAGCAGTGAAGGGCCAGTAAATTCACCCCTCCACTTT. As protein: CASSEGPVNSPLHF.

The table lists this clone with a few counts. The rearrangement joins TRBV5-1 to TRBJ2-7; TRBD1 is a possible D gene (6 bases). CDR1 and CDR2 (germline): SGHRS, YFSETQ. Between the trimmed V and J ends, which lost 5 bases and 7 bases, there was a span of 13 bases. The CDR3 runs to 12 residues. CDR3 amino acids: CASRGTSVEQYF. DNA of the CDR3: TGCGCCAGCAGGGGGACATCAGTGGAGCAGTACTTC.

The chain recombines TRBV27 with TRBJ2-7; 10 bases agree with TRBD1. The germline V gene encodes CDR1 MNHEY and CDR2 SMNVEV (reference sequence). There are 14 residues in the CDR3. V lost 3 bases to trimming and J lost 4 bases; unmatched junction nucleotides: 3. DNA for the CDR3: TGTGCCAGCAGTTTCCGGGGACAGGGGTACGAGCAGTACTTC. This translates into CASSFRGQGYEQYF.

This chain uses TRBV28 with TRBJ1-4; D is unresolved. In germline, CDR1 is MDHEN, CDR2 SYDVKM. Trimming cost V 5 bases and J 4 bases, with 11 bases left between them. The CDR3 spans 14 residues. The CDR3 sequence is CASSPGLINEKLFF. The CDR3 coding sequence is TGTGCCAGCAGTCCTGGACTGATTAATGAAAAACTGTTTTTT.

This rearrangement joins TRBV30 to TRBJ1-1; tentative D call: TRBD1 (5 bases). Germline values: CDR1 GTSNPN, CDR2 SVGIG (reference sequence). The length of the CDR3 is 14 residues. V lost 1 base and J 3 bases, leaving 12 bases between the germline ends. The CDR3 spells CAWSDPGGYTEAFF. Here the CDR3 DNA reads TGTGCCTGGAGTGATCCTGGGGGGTACACTGAAGCTTTCTTT. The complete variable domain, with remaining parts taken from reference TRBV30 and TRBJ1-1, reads SQTIHQWPATLVQPVGSPLSLECTVEGTSNPNLYWYRQAAGRGLQLLFYSVGIGQISSEVPQNLSASRPQDRQFILSSKKLLLSDSGFYLCAWSDPGGYTEAFFGQGTRLTVV.

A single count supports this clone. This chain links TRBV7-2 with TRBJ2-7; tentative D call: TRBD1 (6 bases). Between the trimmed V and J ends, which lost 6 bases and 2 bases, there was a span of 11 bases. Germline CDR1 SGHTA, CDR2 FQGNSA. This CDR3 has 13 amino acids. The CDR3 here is CASRSDSPYEQYF. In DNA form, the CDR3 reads TGTGCCAGCAGGTCGGACAGTCCCTACGAGCAGTACTTC.

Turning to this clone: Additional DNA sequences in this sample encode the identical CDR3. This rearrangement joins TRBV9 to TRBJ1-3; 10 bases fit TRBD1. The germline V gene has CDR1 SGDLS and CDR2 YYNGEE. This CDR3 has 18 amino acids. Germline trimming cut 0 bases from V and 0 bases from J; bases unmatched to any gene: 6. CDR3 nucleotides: TGTGCCAGCAGCGTAGGATGGGACAGGGGCCCCTCTGGAAACACCATATATTTT. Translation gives CASSVGWDRGPSGNTIYF.

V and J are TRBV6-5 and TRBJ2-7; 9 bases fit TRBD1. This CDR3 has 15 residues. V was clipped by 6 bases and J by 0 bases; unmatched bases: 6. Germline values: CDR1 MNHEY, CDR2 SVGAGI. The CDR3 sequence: CASRPGTGNSYEQYF. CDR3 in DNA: TGTGCCAGCAGACCCGGGACAGGGAACTCCTACGAGCAGTACTTC.

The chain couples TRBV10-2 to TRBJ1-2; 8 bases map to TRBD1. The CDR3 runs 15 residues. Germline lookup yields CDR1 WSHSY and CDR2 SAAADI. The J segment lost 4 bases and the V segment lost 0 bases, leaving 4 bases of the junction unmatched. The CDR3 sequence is CASSESRTGFYGYTF. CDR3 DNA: TGCGCCAGCAGTGAGTCGCGGACAGGGTTCTATGGCTACACCTTC.

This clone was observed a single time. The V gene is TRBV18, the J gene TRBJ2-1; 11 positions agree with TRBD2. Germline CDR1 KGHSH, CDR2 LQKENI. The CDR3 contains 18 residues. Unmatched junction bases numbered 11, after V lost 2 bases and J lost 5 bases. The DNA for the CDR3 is TGTGCCAGCTCACCAAGTACTAGCGGGGGCAGGACGAACAATGAGCAGTTCTTC. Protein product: CASSPSTSGGRTNNEQFF.

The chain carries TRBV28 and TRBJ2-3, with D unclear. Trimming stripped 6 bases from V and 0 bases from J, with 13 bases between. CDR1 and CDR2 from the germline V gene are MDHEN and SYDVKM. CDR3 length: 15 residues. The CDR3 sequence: CASSRHVSSTDTQYF. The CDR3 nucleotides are TGTGCCAGCAGCAGACATGTTTCTAGCACAGATACGCAGTATTTT.

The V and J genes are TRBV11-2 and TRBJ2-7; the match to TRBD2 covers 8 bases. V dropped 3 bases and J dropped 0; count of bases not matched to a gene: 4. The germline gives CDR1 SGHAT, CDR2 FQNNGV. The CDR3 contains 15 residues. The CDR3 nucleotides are TGTGCCAGCAGCTTCGGGAGGGGCAGCTCCTACGAGCAGTACTTC. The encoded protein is CASSFGRGSSYEQYF. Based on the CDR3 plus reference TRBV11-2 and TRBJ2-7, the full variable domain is EAGVAQSPRYKIIEKRQSVAFWCNPISGHATLYWYQQILGQGPKLLIQFQNNGVVDDSQLPKDRFSAERLKGVDSTLKIQPAKLEDSAVYLCASSFGRGSSYEQYFGPGTRLTVT.

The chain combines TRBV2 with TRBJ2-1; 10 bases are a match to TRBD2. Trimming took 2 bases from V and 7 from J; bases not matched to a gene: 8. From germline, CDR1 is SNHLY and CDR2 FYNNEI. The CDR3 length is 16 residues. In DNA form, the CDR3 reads TGTGCCAGCAGTGAATCGGGACTAGCGAGGGGAAATGAGCAGTTCTTC. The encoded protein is CASSESGLARGNEQFF.

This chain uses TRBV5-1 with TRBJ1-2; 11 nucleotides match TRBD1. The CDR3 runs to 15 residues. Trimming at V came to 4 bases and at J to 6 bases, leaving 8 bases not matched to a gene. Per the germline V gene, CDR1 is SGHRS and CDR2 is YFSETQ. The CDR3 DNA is TGCGCCAGCAGCCACGGACAGGGGGCCAGTAATGGCTACACCTTC. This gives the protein CASSHGQGASNGYTF.

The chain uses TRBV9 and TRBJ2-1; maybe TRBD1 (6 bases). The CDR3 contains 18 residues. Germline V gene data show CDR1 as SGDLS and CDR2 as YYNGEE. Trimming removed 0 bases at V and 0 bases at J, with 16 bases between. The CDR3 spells CASSVVPLGTISYNEQFF. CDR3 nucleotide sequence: TGTGCCAGCAGCGTAGTCCCCCTAGGGACAATCTCCTACAATGAGCAGTTCTTC.

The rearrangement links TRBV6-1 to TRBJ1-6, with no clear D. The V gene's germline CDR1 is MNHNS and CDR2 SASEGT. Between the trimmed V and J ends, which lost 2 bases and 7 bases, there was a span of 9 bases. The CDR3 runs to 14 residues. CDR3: CASSERGWNSPLHF. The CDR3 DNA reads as TGTGCCAGCAGTGAACGCGGGTGGAATTCACCCCTCCACTTT.

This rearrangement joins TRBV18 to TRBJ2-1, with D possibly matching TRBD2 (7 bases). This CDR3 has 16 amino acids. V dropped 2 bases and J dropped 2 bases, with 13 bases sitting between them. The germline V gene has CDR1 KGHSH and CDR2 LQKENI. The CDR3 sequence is CASSPEGGIPYNEQFF. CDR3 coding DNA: TGTGCCAGCTCACCAGAGGGGGGGATCCCCTACAATGAGCAGTTCTTC.

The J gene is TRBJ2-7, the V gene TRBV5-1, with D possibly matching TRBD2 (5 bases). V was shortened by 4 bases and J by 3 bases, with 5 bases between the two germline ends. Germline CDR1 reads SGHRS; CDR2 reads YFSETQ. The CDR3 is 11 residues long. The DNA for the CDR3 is TGCGCCAGCAGCGAGGGCTACGAGCAGTACTTC. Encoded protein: CASSEGYEQYF.

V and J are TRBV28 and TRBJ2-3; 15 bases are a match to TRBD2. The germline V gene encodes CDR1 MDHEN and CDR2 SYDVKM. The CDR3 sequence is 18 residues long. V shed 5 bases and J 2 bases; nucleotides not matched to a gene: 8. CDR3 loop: CASSHNGTSGGLTDTQYF. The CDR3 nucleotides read TGTGCCAGCAGTCACAACGGGACTAGCGGGGGGCTCACAGATACGCAGTATTTT.

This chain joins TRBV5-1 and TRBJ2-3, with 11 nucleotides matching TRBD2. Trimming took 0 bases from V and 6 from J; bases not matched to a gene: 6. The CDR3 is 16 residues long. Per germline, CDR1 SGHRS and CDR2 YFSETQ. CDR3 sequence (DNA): TGCGCCAGCAGCTTGGGACTAGCGGGACCCCGCGATACGCAGTATTTT. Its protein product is CASSLGLAGPRDTQYF. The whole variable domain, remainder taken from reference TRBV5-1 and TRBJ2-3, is KAGVTQTPRYLIKTRGQQVTLSCSPISGHRSVSWYQQTPGQGLQFLFEYFSETQRNKGNFPGRFSGRQFSNSRSEMNVSTLELGDSALYLCASSLGLAGPRDTQYFGPGTRLTVL.

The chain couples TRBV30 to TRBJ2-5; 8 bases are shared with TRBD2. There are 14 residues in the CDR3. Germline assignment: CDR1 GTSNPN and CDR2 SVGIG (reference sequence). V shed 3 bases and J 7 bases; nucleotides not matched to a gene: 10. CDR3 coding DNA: TGTGCCTGGAGCCCAGCGGGAGAGAGGGTGACCCAGTACTTC. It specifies CAWSPAGERVTQYF.

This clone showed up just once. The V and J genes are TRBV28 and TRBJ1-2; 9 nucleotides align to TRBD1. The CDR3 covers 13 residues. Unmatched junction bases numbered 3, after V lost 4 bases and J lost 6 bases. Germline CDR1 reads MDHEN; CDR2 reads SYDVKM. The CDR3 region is CASSWDRANGYTF. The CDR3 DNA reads TGTGCCAGCAGTTGGGACAGGGCGAATGGCTACACCTTC.

Written as DNA, the CDR3 is TGTGCCAGCAGTTCGCAAGGGAAGTTAGCGGGAGGGCCTTTAGAGGAGCAGTTCTTC. Amino acids: CASSSQGKLAGGPLEEQFF. The chain joins TRBV2 to TRBJ2-1; TRBD2 matches at 11 bases. Germline V gene lookup returns CDR1 SNHLY and CDR2 FYNNEI. This CDR3 is built from 19 residues. The trim removed 5 bases at V and 10 bases at J, leaving 22 bases unmatched.